The source of this T cell receptor beta chain is a study of T-cell reconstitution after alpha-beta-depleted transplantation in children. The CDR3 contains 15 residues. V lost 9 bases and J lost 2, with 20 bases in between. CDR1 and CDR2 from the germline V gene are MDHEN and SYDVKM. Construction of the TCRbeta library involved unique molecular identifiers. One entry per CDR3 protein results from TCRdb running MiXCR on the PCR reads. The sample shows over 550,000 distinct CDR3 sequences, under 12% of them seen only once. This clonotype was found a few times. The chain employs TRBV28 and TRBJ2-7; weak D call: TRBD2 (6 bases). This material consisted of PBMCs from the stem cell graft donor, taken from the stem cell graft. The source of this sequence is a human donor who donated a stem cell graft to a child with acute myeloid leukemia. The CDR3 protein is CASSGWGRLAYEQYF. The CDR3 bases are TGTGCCAGTAGCGGTTGGGGACGACTTGCCTACGAGCAGTACTTC. The entire variable domain, with the rest obtained from reference TRBV28 and TRBJ2-7, is as follows: DVKVTQSSRYLVKRTGEKVFLECVQDMDHENMFWYRQDPGLGLRLIYFSYDVKMKEKGDIPEGYSVSREKKERFSLILESASTNQTSMYLCASSGWGRLAYEQYFGPGTRLTVT.